This is a list of T cell receptor beta chains from one sample in a study of shared T cell receptors in the human thymus. TCRdb keeps only in-frame clones here, not all; method: immunoSEQ multiplex PCR. Of some 720,000 clones listed, 88% are singletons. This same sample was also part of a study on human thymus T cells.

Sequencing input: thymocytes. These receptors came from a boy younger than two with a congenital heart defect. Each CDR3 is given without its conserved first and last residue.

J,V,CDR3
TRBJ2-2,TRBV4-1,ASTEASKPNTGELF
TRBJ2-1,TRBV6-4,ASRDRDSSYNEQF
TRBJ2-7,TRBV15,ATSPSGSINEQY
TRBJ1-1,TRBV5-6,ASSLAAGDGAF
TRBJ2-2,TRBV7-6,ASSPRVGETGELF
TRBJ2-7,TRBV27,ASGSTRDRIQY
TRBJ1-3,TRBV10-2,ATAAGRQSISGNTIY
TRBJ2-1,TRBV6-5,ASSYLRVSSYNEQF
TRBJ1-2,TRBV7-9,ASSLVGTGRDYGYT
TRBJ1-5,TRBV27,ASSPTGGDQPQH
TRBJ1-5,TRBV7-6,ASSPKMGWTANSNQPQH
TRBJ2-2,TRBV5-1,ASSSDPKLAFFPGELF
TRBJ2-7,TRBV10-3,AISGTGGSYEQY
TRBJ1-5,TRBV7-8,ASSLGGLPYSNQPQH
TRBJ2-7,TRBV19,ASSIAGGCYEQY
TRBJ2-7,TRBV4-1,ASSQADGSREQY
TRBJ1-1,TRBV9,ASSVEQENTEAF
TRBJ2-7,TRBV15,ATSRKAGEISYEQY
TRBJ1-2,TRBV28,ASSLLGTGTHYGYT
TRBJ2-3,TRBV6-6,ASSLSSTDTQY
TRBJ2-5,TRBV15,ATSREPSGREETQY
TRBJ1-2,TRBV6-4,ASSDSEGQGGGYT
TRBJ2-5,TRBV4-2,ASSRGLLSETQY
TRBJ2-1,TRBV18,ASSPAGTGAGNEQF
TRBJ2-7,TRBV6-5,ASSVHRGREQY
TRBJ2-7,TRBV15,ATSRESVEREAPSYEQY
TRBJ2-7,TRBV5-6,ASSLRTSGTSEQY
TRBJ2-7,TRBV7-9,ASSATLQGGSLWEQY
TRBJ2-7,TRBV14,ASSQEKGTTYEQY
TRBJ1-1,TRBV27,ASRKTGNHANLNTEAF
TRBJ2-1,TRBV5-1,ASSSTPGLAGEESSYNEQF
TRBJ2-6,TRBV19,ASSIGGGRISGANVLT
TRBJ2-4,TRBV5-4,ASSPDRAKNIQY
TRBJ2-5,TRBV4-3,ASSPGGVGYQETQY